A selection of T cell receptor beta chains follows, all from one sample in a study of blood T cell repertoires in COVID-19. Clones were read by immunoSEQ multiplex PCR, and TCRdb kept only the in-frame ones, dropping some. The sample consists of roughly 250,000 clones, 70% to 90% of them appearing once. Sequencing used peripheral blood. All receptors derive from a human donor with COVID-19, enrolled during active disease. The donor label of this sample is uncertain. Each CDR3 is given with its conserved first and last residue. Each record gives: CDR3 DNA, CDR3 protein, D gene, clone size, J gene, V gene. The D gene is left open where the match is weak. Some rows mark clone size as missing; the rest say once, few, many or name a class of expanded clone.

CDR3 DNA: TGCGCCAGCAGCTTGGTGGGGACAGCCTCCTACGAGCAGTACTTC
CDR3 protein: CASSLVGTASYEQYF
D gene: TRBD1
clone size: -
J gene: TRBJ2-7
V gene: TRBV5-1

CDR3 DNA: TGTGCCAGCATGGAGGGTCGGCACACTGAAGCTTTCTTT
CDR3 protein: CASMEGRHTEAFF
D gene: -
clone size: -
J gene: TRBJ1-1
V gene: TRBV27

CDR3 DNA: TGTGCCAGTACCAGCCTAGCGGGGGGGTACGAGCAGTACTTC
CDR3 protein: CASTSLAGGYEQYF
D gene: TRBD2
clone size: -
J gene: TRBJ2-7
V gene: TRBV19

CDR3 DNA: TGTGCCAGCAGCTTAAGCGCAGGGTACAATGAGCAGTTCTTC
CDR3 protein: CASSLSAGYNEQFF
D gene: -
clone size: -
J gene: TRBJ2-1
V gene: TRBV11-2

CDR3 DNA: TGTGCCAGCAGCGCGGCGGGAGGGCGGCAAGAGACCCAGTACTTC
CDR3 protein: CASSAAGGRQETQYF
D gene: TRBD2
clone size: -
J gene: TRBJ2-5
V gene: TRBV5-4

CDR3 DNA: TGTGCCAGTAGTATAGCTGTACTGGGACAGCGCTCCTACGAGCAGTACTTC
CDR3 protein: CASSIAVLGQRSYEQYF
D gene: TRBD1
clone size: -
J gene: TRBJ2-7
V gene: TRBV19

CDR3 DNA: TGTGCCAGCAGCTACCAATCCACAGGGTACGGCTACACCTTC
CDR3 protein: CASSYQSTGYGYTF
D gene: -
clone size: -
J gene: TRBJ1-2
V gene: TRBV11-1

CDR3 DNA: TGTGCCAGCAGCCCAATCTTAAGGGGTTCACCCCTCCACTTT
CDR3 protein: CASSPILRGSPLHF
D gene: -
clone size: -
J gene: TRBJ1-6
V gene: TRBV6-5

CDR3 DNA: TGTGCCTGGAGCGGGGCAGGGGCTCAGCCCCAGCATTTT
CDR3 protein: CAWSGAGAQPQHF
D gene: -
clone size: -
J gene: TRBJ1-5
V gene: TRBV30

CDR3 DNA: TGTGCCAGCAGTTTTCGGAGGGATCAGCCCCAGCATTTT
CDR3 protein: CASSFRRDQPQHF
D gene: -
clone size: -
J gene: TRBJ1-5
V gene: TRBV28

CDR3 DNA: TGTGCCAGCAGTTCTCCAGGACAGTCTTCCTACGAGCAGTACTTC
CDR3 protein: CASSSPGQSSYEQYF
D gene: -
clone size: -
J gene: TRBJ2-7
V gene: TRBV28

CDR3 DNA: TGCAGCGTTGAACCGGATAACCCCTTTACAGGGGCTACCTCCTACGAGCAGTACTTC
CDR3 protein: CSVEPDNPFTGATSYEQYF
D gene: TRBD1
clone size: -
J gene: TRBJ2-7
V gene: TRBV29-1

CDR3 DNA: TGTGCCAGCAGCTCTCGCGGCCGCCAATCCTATGGCTACACCTTC
CDR3 protein: CASSSRGRQSYGYTF
D gene: -
clone size: -
J gene: TRBJ1-2
V gene: TRBV7-8

CDR3 DNA: TGCGCCAGCAGTGAGGGGATGCGGGACAGGCATTCGGGAGGCTACACCTTC
CDR3 protein: CASSEGMRDRHSGGYTF
D gene: TRBD1
clone size: -
J gene: TRBJ1-2
V gene: TRBV10-2

CDR3 DNA: TGCGCCAGTGGGACAGGGGACGGAAACACCATATATTTT
CDR3 protein: CASGTGDGNTIYF
D gene: TRBD1
clone size: -
J gene: TRBJ1-3
V gene: TRBV5-1

CDR3 DNA: TGTGCCAGCAGCAATCGTAATGAAAAACTGTTTTTT
CDR3 protein: CASSNRNEKLFF
D gene: -
clone size: -
J gene: TRBJ1-4
V gene: TRBV6-2/TRBV6-3

CDR3 DNA: TGTGCCAGCAGCTCTAGAGAGACAGGGGGAGTGGAGACCCAGTACTTC
CDR3 protein: CASSSRETGGVETQYF
D gene: TRBD1
clone size: many
J gene: TRBJ2-5
V gene: TRBV7-3

CDR3 DNA: TGTGCCAGCAGCTCGAGACATCCAACTAATGAAAAACTGTTTTTT
CDR3 protein: CASSSRHPTNEKLFF
D gene: -
clone size: -
J gene: TRBJ1-4
V gene: TRBV7-6

CDR3 DNA: TGTGCCAGTCATAACAGGGGGGGCAATCAGCCCCAGCATTTT
CDR3 protein: CASHNRGGNQPQHF
D gene: TRBD1
clone size: -
J gene: TRBJ1-5
V gene: TRBV28

CDR3 DNA: TGTGCCACCAGCAGTAGCAGGGGCTACACAGATACGCAGTATTTT
CDR3 protein: CATSSSRGYTDTQYF
D gene: -
clone size: -
J gene: TRBJ2-3
V gene: TRBV15

CDR3 DNA: TGTGCCAGCAGATCGGGACAGGGGAGTTACAATGAGCAGTTCTTC
CDR3 protein: CASRSGQGSYNEQFF
D gene: TRBD1
clone size: -
J gene: TRBJ2-1
V gene: TRBV2

CDR3 DNA: TGTGCCAGCAGTCTCCCGGTGAGGACAGCCTATGGCTACACCTTC
CDR3 protein: CASSLPVRTAYGYTF
D gene: -
clone size: -
J gene: TRBJ1-2
V gene: TRBV28

CDR3 DNA: TGTGCCAGCAGTTTCCCATCTAATAGTTCACCCCTCCACTTT
CDR3 protein: CASSFPSNSSPLHF
D gene: -
clone size: -
J gene: TRBJ1-6
V gene: TRBV28

CDR3 DNA: TGCAGTGCTAGTGGTGGCAGCGGGAGCGGCTACGAGCAGTACTTC
CDR3 protein: CSASGGSGSGYEQYF
D gene: TRBD2
clone size: -
J gene: TRBJ2-7
V gene: TRBV20-1

CDR3 DNA: TGCGCCAGCAGTGAGACAGGGGGTTTATTTGAAAAACTGTTTTTT
CDR3 protein: CASSETGGLFEKLFF
D gene: TRBD1
clone size: -
J gene: TRBJ1-4
V gene: TRBV10-2

CDR3 DNA: TGTGCCAGTAGTATAGATTCCGGAAGGGGGACTGAAGCTTTCTTT
CDR3 protein: CASSIDSGRGTEAFF
D gene: -
clone size: -
J gene: TRBJ1-1
V gene: TRBV19

CDR3 DNA: TGTGCCAGTAATCTAGCGGGGGCAGAGGTGGCCGGGGAGCTGTTTTTT
CDR3 protein: CASNLAGAEVAGELFF
D gene: TRBD2
clone size: -
J gene: TRBJ2-2
V gene: TRBV19

CDR3 DNA: TGTGCCATCAGCGCCGGACAGGGGAATGAAAAACTGTTTTTT
CDR3 protein: CAISAGQGNEKLFF
D gene: TRBD1
clone size: few
J gene: TRBJ1-4
V gene: TRBV10-3

CDR3 DNA: TGTGCCAGCAGCCAATCTGGGACAGGGGGTTCACCCCTCCACTTT
CDR3 protein: CASSQSGTGGSPLHF
D gene: TRBD1
clone size: -
J gene: TRBJ1-6
V gene: TRBV27

CDR3 DNA: TGTGCCACCAGTGATTTAGCGGGAGAAGAGTACAATGAGCAGTTCTTC
CDR3 protein: CATSDLAGEEYNEQFF
D gene: TRBD2
clone size: -
J gene: TRBJ2-1
V gene: TRBV24-1

CDR3 DNA: TGTGCCAGCAGGCGGGACAGCAACACCGGGGAGCTGTTTTTT
CDR3 protein: CASRRDSNTGELFF
D gene: -
clone size: -
J gene: TRBJ2-2
V gene: TRBV2

CDR3 DNA: TGTGCCAGCAGCGTAGGGCGACAGAACTCTGGAAACACCATATATTTT
CDR3 protein: CASSVGRQNSGNTIYF
D gene: -
clone size: few
J gene: TRBJ1-3
V gene: TRBV9

CDR3 DNA: TGTGCCAGCAGAAGGAGACAGGGAGATAATGAAAAACTGTTTTTT
CDR3 protein: CASRRRQGDNEKLFF
D gene: TRBD1
clone size: few
J gene: TRBJ1-4
V gene: TRBV27

CDR3 DNA: TGTGCCAGTAGCTCCAACACAGGGGGCGGTAATGAAAAACTGTTTTTT
CDR3 protein: CASSSNTGGGNEKLFF
D gene: TRBD1
clone size: -
J gene: TRBJ1-4
V gene: TRBV19

CDR3 DNA: TGTGCCAGCTCACGTCCGAACGGGGTCACTGAAGCTTTCTTT
CDR3 protein: CASSRPNGVTEAFF
D gene: -
clone size: -
J gene: TRBJ1-1
V gene: TRBV18

CDR3 DNA: TGTGCCAGCAGCGTAACTCCTACCTACGAGCAGTACTTC
CDR3 protein: CASSVTPTYEQYF
D gene: -
clone size: once
J gene: TRBJ2-7
V gene: TRBV9

CDR3 DNA: TGTGCCAGCAGCTTAGGGACTAGCGGTGCCCGATACTACAATGAGCAGTTCTTC
CDR3 protein: CASSLGTSGARYYNEQFF
D gene: TRBD2
clone size: -
J gene: TRBJ2-1
V gene: TRBV7-2

CDR3 DNA: TGTGCCAGCAGCTTTGGTGGACAGCGAAACAACTATGGCTACACCTTC
CDR3 protein: CASSFGGQRNNYGYTF
D gene: -
clone size: -
J gene: TRBJ1-2
V gene: TRBV5-5

CDR3 DNA: TGTGCCAGCAGCTTGACTCGGGACACTGAAGCTTTCTTT
CDR3 protein: CASSLTRDTEAFF
D gene: -
clone size: few
J gene: TRBJ1-1
V gene: TRBV7-8

CDR3 DNA: TGTGCCAGTAGTTCGACTAGCGGGACCTACAATGAGCAGTTCTTC
CDR3 protein: CASSSTSGTYNEQFF
D gene: TRBD2
clone size: -
J gene: TRBJ2-1
V gene: TRBV19

CDR3 DNA: TGTGCCAGCAGCTTTGACAGAAACACCGGGGAGCTGTTTTTT
CDR3 protein: CASSFDRNTGELFF
D gene: -
clone size: -
J gene: TRBJ2-2
V gene: TRBV11-3

CDR3 DNA: TGCGCCAGCAGTCAAAACGGGACAGTGAAGCAGAACACTGAAGCTTTCTTT
CDR3 protein: CASSQNGTVKQNTEAFF
D gene: TRBD1
clone size: -
J gene: TRBJ1-1
V gene: TRBV23-1

CDR3 DNA: TGTGCCAGCAGCCAATTTCCCGGGGAGAGTTCACCCCTCCACTTT
CDR3 protein: CASSQFPGESSPLHF
D gene: -
clone size: -
J gene: TRBJ1-6
V gene: TRBV3-1/TRBV3-2

CDR3 DNA: TGTGCCAGCAGTTCCAGACAGGGACAAGAGACCCAGTACTTC
CDR3 protein: CASSSRQGQETQYF
D gene: TRBD1
clone size: once
J gene: TRBJ2-5
V gene: TRBV28

CDR3 DNA: TGCAGCGTTAGCGGGACCTCCGCGTACGAGCAGTACTTC
CDR3 protein: CSVSGTSAYEQYF
D gene: TRBD2
clone size: -
J gene: TRBJ2-7
V gene: TRBV29-1

CDR3 DNA: TGCAGCGTTGAAGCCCCGGGGGGGGAGCAGTACTTC
CDR3 protein: CSVEAPGGEQYF
D gene: TRBD2
clone size: few
J gene: TRBJ2-7
V gene: TRBV29-1

CDR3 DNA: TGTGCCAGCTCACCAGGGACAGGAGGGGACTATGGCTACACCTTC
CDR3 protein: CASSPGTGGDYGYTF
D gene: TRBD1
clone size: -
J gene: TRBJ1-2
V gene: TRBV18

CDR3 DNA: TGTGCCAGCAGTTACTGGGCAGGGCTAGATCAGCCCCAGCATTTT
CDR3 protein: CASSYWAGLDQPQHF
D gene: -
clone size: once
J gene: TRBJ1-5
V gene: TRBV6-6

CDR3 DNA: TGTGCCAGCAGCTTGGGGACACTCAACACTGAAGCTTTCTTT
CDR3 protein: CASSLGTLNTEAFF
D gene: -
clone size: few
J gene: TRBJ1-1
V gene: TRBV5-6

CDR3 DNA: TGTGCCAGCAGTTTAAGGGGCCACCTCTCCTACGAGCAGTACTTC
CDR3 protein: CASSLRGHLSYEQYF
D gene: -
clone size: few
J gene: TRBJ2-7
V gene: TRBV28

CDR3 DNA: TGCGCCAGCAGTCAATCCCGCGGGTCATTGGCCTTGAACACTGAAGCTTTCTTT
CDR3 protein: CASSQSRGSLALNTEAFF
D gene: -
clone size: few
J gene: TRBJ1-1
V gene: TRBV23-1

CDR3 DNA: TGTGCCAGCAGACCGACAGGGGATAATTCACCCCTCCACTTT
CDR3 protein: CASRPTGDNSPLHF
D gene: TRBD1
clone size: -
J gene: TRBJ1-6
V gene: TRBV28

CDR3 DNA: TGTGCCAGCAGTCCCCCACATGGGGAGGATTCACCCCTCCACTTT
CDR3 protein: CASSPPHGEDSPLHF
D gene: -
clone size: -
J gene: TRBJ1-6
V gene: TRBV28

CDR3 DNA: TGTGCTAGTGGTTTGGTACTCATCCCCCGGACAGGGAACACTGAAGCTTTCTTT
CDR3 protein: CASGLVLIPRTGNTEAFF
D gene: TRBD1
clone size: -
J gene: TRBJ1-1
V gene: TRBV12-5

CDR3 DNA: TGTGCCGCATCTACCCAGACAGTCTATAGCAATCAGCCCCAGCATTTT
CDR3 protein: CAASTQTVYSNQPQHF
D gene: -
clone size: -
J gene: TRBJ1-5
V gene: TRBV30